This T cell receptor beta chain was sequenced for a study of CD8 T cells in Susac syndrome. The CDR3 contains 12 residues. V lost 5 bases, J lost 8 bases, and 6 bases stayed unmatched. Germline V CDR1 and CDR2: DFQATT, SNEGSKA (reference sequence). This clonotype has just one count. Random hexamers were used to reverse transcribe an amount of roughly 0.5 to 1 ug RNA. Multiplex PCR with immunoSEQ amplified the TCR beta CDR3 across 54 Vbeta and 13 Jbeta. TCRdb used MiXCR to reprocess the immunoSEQ multiplex PCR reads, holding one entry per CDR3 protein. The table has about 200,000 distinct CDR3 sequences, 90% to 95% seen once; the top ten hold 0.095% to 0.12%. TCR beta sequencing was performed on blood CD8+ and CD4+ T cells. TEMRA cells were enriched by FACS, while CD8+ and CD4+ T cells were obtained through a negative isolation that was performed magnetically.

Material: CD4+ T cells from PBMCs. This sequence originates from a human donor in good health. The chain couples TRBV20-1 to TRBJ2-1, with 7 bases fitting TRBD2. CDR3 in DNA: TGCAGTGCTTTCCCTGGGGGGGATGAGCAGTTCTTC. Its protein is CSAFPGGDEQFF.